The next 29 T cell receptor beta chains were all read from a single sample in a study of TIL therapy for anti-PD-1-resistant metastatic lung cancer. Sequencing used immunoSEQ v3. The table came from immunoSEQ multiplex PCR; TCRdb's copy has only in-frame clones and leaves some out. The profile covers 50,000 to 70,000 clones, with approximately 78% appearing a single time and less than 3.5% taken by the ten largest. The time point is: pre-treatment sample, taken before nivolumab and TIL therapy. Sequenced here: blood, sampled at baseline. Receptors originate from a person aged 25 to 85 with non-small cell lung cancer.

This rearrangement joins TRBV20-1 to TRBJ2-1, with D perhaps being TRBD1 or TRBD2 (5 bases each). The CDR3 runs to 11 residues. V dropped 5 bases and J dropped 8 bases, with 10 bases sitting between them. Per germline, CDR1 DFQATT and CDR2 SNEGSKA (reference sequence). The CDR3 region has the DNA TGCAGTGCTCAGGGCGGGTATGAGCAGTTCTTC. As protein: CSAQGGYEQFF.

V is TRBV28 and J is TRBJ1-5; D gene uncertain. CDR3 size: 12 residues. CDR1 MDHEN and CDR2 SYDVKM come from the germline V gene. Trimming pared 6 bases from V and 3 bases from J, leaving 6 bases between. This CDR3 reads CASRDPNQPQHF. The CDR3, as DNA: TGTGCCAGCAGAGATCCCAATCAGCCCCAGCATTTT.

This clone was found a few times. The chain combines TRBV27 with TRBJ2-6, with D unclear. Between the trimmed V and J ends, which lost 4 bases and 0 bases, there was a span of 4 bases. The CDR3 covers 14 residues. Germline values: CDR1 MNHEY, CDR2 SMNVEV (reference sequence). The CDR3 DNA sequence: TGTGCCAGCAGTTCCCACTCTGGGGCCAACGTCCTGACTTTC. This translates into CASSSHSGANVLTF.

The rearrangement uses TRBV2 and TRBJ2-7; D remains ambiguous. With 8 bases removed from V and 6 bases from J, the gap between germline ends came to 8 bases. CDR1 and CDR2 from the germline V gene are SNHLY and FYNNEI. This CDR3 has 10 amino acids. The CDR3 protein is CASRIVEQYF. Written as DNA, the CDR3 is TGTGCCAGCCGTATCGTCGAGCAGTACTTC.

Only a few counts were recorded for this clone. The chain links TRBV30 to TRBJ1-6, with 8 bases aligning to TRBD1. CDR3 length: 13 residues. With 4 bases clipped from V and 9 bases from J, the junction kept 5 bases outside the gene matches. Germline V CDR1 and CDR2: GTSNPN, SVGIG (reference sequence). Here the CDR3 reads CAWTIQGASPLHF. Here the CDR3 DNA reads TGTGCCTGGACAATCCAGGGGGCTTCACCCCTCCACTTT.

V and J are TRBV6-6 and TRBJ1-2; D might be TRBD1 (5 bases). CDR1 is MNHNY, CDR2 SVGAGI, per germline (reference sequence). There are 14 residues in the CDR3. Trimming took off 4 bases at V and 7 bases at J, with 16 bases between the two ends. The CDR3 region is CASSSGGTTVGYTF. In DNA, the CDR3 is TGTGCCAGCAGTTCTGGTGGGACGACAGTTGGCTACACCTTC.

The chain recombines TRBV15 with TRBJ1-4; D is unclear. Trimming removed 0 bases at V and 3 bases at J, with 11 bases between. From germline, CDR1 is LNHNV and CDR2 YYDKDF (reference sequence). The CDR3 is 16 amino acids. The CDR3 spells CATSRDVWESNEKLFF. CDR3 in DNA: TGTGCCACCAGCAGAGATGTGTGGGAATCTAATGAAAAACTGTTTTTT.

This clone appeared once. The V call is TRBV5-4, the J call TRBJ2-1; a weak D match, TRBD1 (6 bases). The germline V gene has CDR1 SGHNT and CDR2 YYREEE (reference sequence). The CDR3 contains 15 residues. V was clipped by 3 bases and J by 0 bases, with 10 bases between them. The CDR3 bases are TGTGCCAGCAGCTCTGGGACAAACTCCTACAATGAGCAGTTCTTC. As protein: CASSSGTNSYNEQFF.

For the CDR3, the DNA is TGTGCCAGCAGACGGACAGGGGTTACGAGTCAGCCCCAGCATTTT. Encoded protein: CASRRTGVTSQPQHF. The V gene is TRBV5-8, the J gene TRBJ1-5, with 9 positions matching TRBD1. With 5 bases clipped from V and 6 bases from J, the junction kept 9 bases outside the gene matches. Per germline, CDR1 SGHTS and CDR2 YDEGEE. The CDR3 consists of 15 residues.

This CDR3 reads CSADDVTEAFF. The CDR3 nucleotides are TGCAGTGCTGATGACGTGACTGAAGCTTTCTTT. The V call is TRBV20-1, the J call TRBJ1-1; D not certain. Germline V gives CDR1 DFQATT, CDR2 SNEGSKA (reference sequence). V lost 5 bases to trimming and J lost 5 bases, with 9 bases between them. This CDR3 is 11 amino acids long.

This clone was observed once. The chain couples TRBV9 to TRBJ2-7; TRBD1 is a possible D gene (6 bases). V was trimmed by 0 bases and J by 5 bases, leaving 18 bases between them. Germline V gene data show CDR1 as SGDLS and CDR2 as YYNGEE. The CDR3 runs 16 residues. This chain's CDR3 is CASSVAPGPRGNEQYF. CDR3 DNA: TGTGCCAGCAGCGTAGCGCCGGGCCCAAGGGGGAACGAGCAGTACTTC.

This clone appeared a few times. V and J are TRBV29-1 and TRBJ2-1; D is undetermined. Germline-derived CDR1 and CDR2 are SQVTM and ANQGSEA. V was trimmed by 4 bases and J by 3 bases, leaving 1 base between them. CDR3 size: 10 residues. CDR3 sequence reads: CSVGYNEQFF. In DNA form, the CDR3 reads TGCAGCGTTGGCTACAATGAGCAGTTCTTC.

This clone was picked up a small number of times. The chain couples TRBV15 to TRBJ1-6; D not certain. The CDR3 runs 13 residues. Germline CDR1 is LNHNV and CDR2 is YYDKDF (reference sequence). Trimming stripped 0 bases from V and 5 bases from J, with 2 bases between. CDR3 sequence reads: CATSRDHNSPLHF. As DNA, the CDR3 is TGTGCCACCAGCAGAGATCATAATTCACCCCTCCACTTT. The full variable domain, in which reference TRBV15 and TRBJ1-6 provide the parts outside the CDR3, is DAMVIQNPRYQVTQFGKPVTLSCSQTLNHNVMYWYQQKSSQAPKLLFHYYDKDFNNEADTPDNFQSRRPNTSFCFLDIRSPGLGDTAMYLCATSRDHNSPLHFGNGTRLTVT.

The rearrangement uses TRBV10-3 and TRBJ1-2, with 9 bases that match TRBD1. This CDR3 has 13 residues. The V and J ends lost 3 bases and 7 bases, in that order; junction bases with no gene match: 3. The germline V gene has CDR1 ENHRY and CDR2 SYGVKD. CDR3 amino acids: CAISEGQGPGYTF. CDR3 bases: TGTGCCATCAGTGAAGGACAGGGGCCTGGCTACACCTTC.

For the CDR3, the DNA is TGCGCCAGCAGCTTGGGAGGGACAGGGTCCTACGAGCAGTACTTC. Translating it yields CASSLGGTGSYEQYF. This chain joins TRBV5-1 and TRBJ2-7, with 9 nucleotides matching TRBD1. Germline V CDR1 and CDR2: SGHRS, YFSETQ. V gave up 0 bases and J gave up 1 base; unmatched junction bases: 2. CDR3 length: 15 amino acids. The full variable domain, in which reference TRBV5-1 and TRBJ2-7 provide the parts outside the CDR3, is KAGVTQTPRYLIKTRGQQVTLSCSPISGHRSVSWYQQTPGQGLQFLFEYFSETQRNKGNFPGRFSGRQFSNSRSEMNVSTLELGDSALYLCASSLGGTGSYEQYFGPGTRLTVT.

J is TRBJ2-7 and V is TRBV5-4, with 9 bases aligning to TRBD1. The CDR3 spans 15 residues. Germline loops: CDR1 SGHNT, CDR2 YYREEE (reference sequence). V was clipped by 4 bases and J by 6 bases; unmatched bases: 11. The CDR3 sequence is CASSPPGTGITEQYF. For the CDR3, the DNA is TGTGCCAGCAGCCCGCCCGGGACAGGGATAACCGAGCAGTACTTC.

V is TRBV6-5 and J is TRBJ1-6, with TRBD1 identical over 8 bases. CDR3 size: 14 residues. Looked up from germline, CDR1 is MNHEY and CDR2 is SVGAGI. The trim removed 6 bases at V and 8 bases at J, leaving 6 bases unmatched. The CDR3 DNA reads as TGTGCCAGCAGGACCGGGACAGGACATTCACCCCTCCACTTT. Its protein product is CASRTGTGHSPLHF.

This clone was picked up a small number of times. This chain uses TRBV10-2 with TRBJ1-3; 7 bases align to TRBD1. The V and J ends lost 6 bases and 0 bases, in that order; junction bases with no gene match: 8. Germline V gene lookup returns CDR1 WSHSY and CDR2 SAAADI. The CDR3 runs to 16 residues. The CDR3 DNA reads TGCGCCAGCAGGAGACAGGGCGTTGTCTCTGGAAACACCATATATTTT. It codes for CASRRQGVVSGNTIYF.

J is TRBJ2-1 and V is TRBV28; D gene ambiguous. Germline V CDR1 and CDR2: MDHEN, SYDVKM. Trimming left V 1 base short and J 7 bases short, with 8 bases between. The CDR3 runs to 13 residues. CDR3 bases: TGTGCCAGCAGTTTATATAAGATGAATGAGCAGTTCTTC. Translation: CASSLYKMNEQFF.

For the CDR3, the DNA is TGTGCCAGCAGTCCGACAGGGGGGAGCAATCAGCCCCAGCATTTT. It specifies CASSPTGGSNQPQHF. The chain carries TRBV6-5 and TRBJ1-5; 9 nucleotides match TRBD1. With 5 bases clipped from V and 1 base from J, the junction kept 3 bases outside the gene matches. The CDR3 totals 15 residues. The germline gives CDR1 MNHEY, CDR2 SVGAGI.

The chain has TRBV19 and TRBJ2-1; 7 positions match TRBD1. The CDR3 spans 14 residues. Per the germline V gene, CDR1 is LNHDA and CDR2 is SQIVND (reference sequence). The junction had 5 bases not matched to a gene; V was cut back by 1 base and J by 8 bases. The CDR3 DNA is TGTGCCAGTAGTATAGCGGGACAGTTCGATGAGCAGTTCTTC. This gives the protein CASSIAGQFDEQFF.

V and J are TRBV18 and TRBJ2-5; 7 bases agree with TRBD2. The CDR3 has 14 residues. From germline, CDR1 is KGHSH and CDR2 LQKENI. Trimming cost V 3 bases and J 5 bases; bases outside gene matches: 6. As DNA, the CDR3 is TGTGCCAGCTCACCTGCGGGAGCACGGGAGACCCAGTACTTC. Encoded protein: CASSPAGARETQYF.

V is TRBV6-2 or TRBV6-3 and J is TRBJ2-3; D might be TRBD2 (6 bases). Trimming pared 0 bases from V and 4 bases from J, leaving 8 bases between. Germline V gene sequence: CDR1 MNHEY, CDR2 SVGEGT. CDR3 size: 14 residues. CDR3 sequence: CASSYSSGPDTQYF. The CDR3 bases are TGTGCCAGCAGTTACTCGAGCGGGCCAGATACGCAGTATTTT.

The chain employs TRBV25-1 and TRBJ2-2; tentative D call: TRBD2 (6 bases). This CDR3 spans 14 amino acids. Trimming stripped 6 bases from V and 4 bases from J, with 12 bases between. Germline V gene sequence: CDR1 MGHDK, CDR2 SYGVNS. The CDR3 spells CASRGLDITGELFF. DNA for the CDR3: TGTGCCAGCAGGGGACTTGATATCACCGGGGAGCTGTTTTTT.

This clone was recorded only once. This chain links TRBV5-1 with TRBJ1-6; weak D call: TRBD1 (5 bases). Germline CDR1 reads SGHRS; CDR2 reads YFSETQ. The ends were cut back, 3 bases at V and 10 bases at J, with 17 bases in the middle. The CDR3 is 15 residues long. CDR3 region: CASSSGTSPTSPLHF. The CDR3 nucleotides read TGCGCCAGCAGCTCCGGGACTTCTCCAACCTCACCCCTCCACTTT.

The V and J genes are TRBV19 and TRBJ2-5, with TRBD2 as a possible D gene (6 bases). The CDR3 is made up of 16 amino acids. The V end lost 2 bases, the J end lost 1 base, and 14 bases lay between the germline ends. The germline CDR1 and CDR2 sequences are LNHDA and SQIVND (reference sequence). CDR3: CASSIIGRGPQETQYF. CDR3 nucleotide sequence: TGTGCCAGTAGTATAATCGGGCGGGGCCCCCAAGAGACCCAGTACTTC.

The chain recombines TRBV9 with TRBJ2-5; TRBD2 matches at 7 bases. This CDR3 is built from 15 residues. Germline lookup yields CDR1 SGDLS and CDR2 YYNGEE. J gave up 5 bases and V 6 bases, and 13 bases lay outside the gene matches. CDR3 DNA sequence: TGTGCCAGCACGGGAGGAGAAGTAGTGGGGGAGACCCAGTACTTC. Its protein product is CASTGGEVVGETQYF.

The V call is TRBV7-2, the J call TRBJ1-1; D unresolved. The ends were cut back, 5 bases at V and 1 base at J, with 11 bases in the middle. The CDR3 covers 14 residues. CDR1 SGHTA and CDR2 FQGNSA come from the germline V gene. CDR3 nucleotide sequence: TGTGCCAGCAGCCCTTTCCAAAGGAACACTGAAGCTTTCTTT. It yields the protein CASSPFQRNTEAFF.

The chain joins TRBV30 to TRBJ1-6; D is unresolved. Germline CDR1 and CDR2: GTSNPN and SVGIG (reference sequence). Deletions cut 2 bases from V and 7 bases from J, with 6 bases between. The CDR3 sequence is 12 residues long. The CDR3 region has the DNA TGTGCCTGGAGTTCCCCAAATTCACCCCTCCACTTT. This gives the protein CAWSSPNSPLHF.